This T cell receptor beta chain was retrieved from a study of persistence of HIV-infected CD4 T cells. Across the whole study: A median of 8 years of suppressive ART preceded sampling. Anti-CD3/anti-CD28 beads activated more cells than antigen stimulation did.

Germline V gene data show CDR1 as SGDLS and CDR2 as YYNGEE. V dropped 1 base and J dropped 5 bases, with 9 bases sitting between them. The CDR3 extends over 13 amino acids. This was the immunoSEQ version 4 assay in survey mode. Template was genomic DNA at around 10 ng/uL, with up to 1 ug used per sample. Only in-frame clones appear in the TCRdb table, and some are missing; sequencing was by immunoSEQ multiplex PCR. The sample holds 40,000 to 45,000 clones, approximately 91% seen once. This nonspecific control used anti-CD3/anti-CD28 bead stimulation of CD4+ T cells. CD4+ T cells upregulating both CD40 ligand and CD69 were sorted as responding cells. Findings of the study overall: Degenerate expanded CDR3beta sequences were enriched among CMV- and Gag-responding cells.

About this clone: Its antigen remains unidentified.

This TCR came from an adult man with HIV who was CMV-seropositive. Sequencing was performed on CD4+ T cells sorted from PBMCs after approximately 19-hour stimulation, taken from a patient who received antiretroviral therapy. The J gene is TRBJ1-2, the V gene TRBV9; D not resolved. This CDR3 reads CASSVSSRYGYTF. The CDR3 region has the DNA TGTGCCAGCAGCGTAAGTAGTCGGTATGGCTACACCTTC.